The present TCR beta chain was sequenced within a study of shared clonotypes between healthy human individuals. CD45RO-negative, CCR7-positively selected cells formed the naive CD8 fraction, excluding terminally differentiated effector memory CD45RA+ cells. Concerning this clone itself: Its specificity is not known.

Replicate sorted-subset PCRs were loaded with around 220 ng DNA, about 30,000 T cell genomes. The repertoire was sequenced with immunoSEQ multiplex PCR; TCRdb's copy has only in-frame clones and lacks some. The sample lists about 2.2 million clones, roughly 91% occurring once. Overall study results and limits: For naive CD4 cells, roughly 5% of clonotypes were shared across a handful of donors. Generation of non-shared clonotypes was less probable than generation of clonotypes shared by all four donors. Researchers found naive subsets generally carried larger estimated richness than memory subsets.

The CDR3 extends over 14 amino acids. The germline V and J ends were trimmed by 0 bases and 7 bases, with 13 bases remaining between them. CDR1 is SGDLS and CDR2 is YYNGEE in the germline V gene. The receptor's source is a young man in good health. Some clones in this sample may be carry-over from other donors' samples. Sample: naive CD8+ T cells from PBMCs. V gene TRBV9 combines with J gene TRBJ1-2, with a possible D match to TRBD1 (6 bases). DNA for the CDR3: TGTGCCAGCAGCGTAGATGCAGGGGAAACTGGCTACACCTTC. The encoded protein is CASSVDAGETGYTF.